This TCR beta chain was profiled in a study of T cell clonotyping in hematopoietic cell transplantation. The time point denotes: recipient sample about 28 days before transplant, after cytoreduction. Recipient blood drawn about 28 days pretransplant and days 30, 100, 180 after. Whole-study findings and limits: No sorting was done, leaving CD4 and CD8 contributions mixed.

The method was immunoSEQ multiplex PCR; TCRdb's version includes in-frame clones alone and lacks a portion of them. In the table there are 7,000 to 9,500 clones, approximately 90% of which are singletons. Turning to this clone: Its antigen is not known.

V lost 4 bases to trimming and J lost 3 bases, with 6 bases between them. Germline values: CDR1 MGHDK, CDR2 SYGVNS. The CDR3 contains 12 residues. This rearrangement joins TRBV25-1 to TRBJ1-2; D remains ambiguous. Sample: peripheral blood mononuclear cells, taken before stem cell transplant. The sequence derives from a man in his 60s with acute myeloid leukemia. Some clones in this sample may be carry-over from other donors' samples. The chain's CDR3 is CASSGRDYGYTF. The CDR3 DNA reads TGTGCCAGCAGTGGAAGGGACTATGGCTACACCTTC.